A single sample is the source of the 8 T cell receptor beta chains below, sequenced in a study of blood T cell repertoires in COVID-19. Data came from immunoSEQ multiplex PCR; TCRdb stores just in-frame clones and leaves some out. The sample shows about 78,000 clones, approximately 92% of them seen only once. Sequencing used peripheral blood. These receptors were taken from a woman aged 80 or over with acute or convalescent COVID-19.

This sequence joins TRBV29-1 and TRBJ1-4; 9 bases fit TRBD1. This CDR3 has 13 residues. V was pared by 7 bases and J by 5 bases, with 5 bases of the junction left unmatched. Germline CDR1 reads SQVTM; CDR2 reads ANQGSEA. The CDR3 sequence is CSATGTGNEKLFF. The CDR3 nucleotides are TGCAGCGCTACCGGGACAGGGAATGAAAAACTGTTTTTT.

DNA of the CDR3: TGTGCCATCCGCCCGGCATCGGGGGAGAACACCGGGGAGCTGTTTTTT. Translated, it gives CAIRPASGENTGELFF. The V and J genes are TRBV10-3 and TRBJ2-2; possibly TRBD2 for D (6 bases). Germline V lookup: CDR1 ENHRY, CDR2 SYGVKD. The V gene lost 8 bases and the J gene lost 1 base, with 17 bases spanning the gap. CDR3 length equals 16 residues.

The V call is TRBV5-1, the J call TRBJ2-5, with 9 bases fitting TRBD2. This CDR3 is 16 amino acids long. Germline V gene lookup returns CDR1 SGHRS and CDR2 YFSETQ. V shed 0 bases and J 2 bases; nucleotides not matched to a gene: 5. The CDR3 protein is CASSLGLAVRQETQYF. The CDR3 DNA reads as TGCGCCAGCAGCTTGGGACTAGCGGTCCGTCAAGAGACCCAGTACTTC.

The rearrangement uses TRBV2 and TRBJ2-2; D unresolved. V lost 6 bases and J lost 0, with 11 bases in between. CDR3 length: 15 residues. Germline V lookup: CDR1 SNHLY, CDR2 FYNNEI. This chain's CDR3 is CASRETVSNTGELFF. Written as DNA, the CDR3 is TGTGCCAGCAGGGAGACGGTGTCGAACACCGGGGAGCTGTTTTTT.

J is TRBJ2-6 and V is TRBV5-1, with TRBD1 matching 8 bases. This CDR3 has 18 amino acids. V shed 6 bases and J 2 bases; nucleotides not matched to a gene: 13. Per the germline V gene, CDR1 is SGHRS and CDR2 is YFSETQ. Here the CDR3 DNA reads TGCGCCAGCACCCCTTCCGGCGGACAGGGAACTGGGGCCAACGTCCTGACTTTC. Amino acid sequence: CASTPSGGQGTGANVLTF.

The chain employs TRBV12-3 or TRBV12-4 and TRBJ1-2, with D hard to call. CDR3 length equals 11 residues. V was clipped by 8 bases and J by 7 bases, with 11 bases between them. The chain's CDR3 is CASARGVGYTF. DNA for the CDR3: TGTGCCAGCGCCCGCGGGGTTGGCTACACCTTC.

V is TRBV6-5 and J is TRBJ1-2; tentative D call: TRBD1 (5 bases). The CDR3 has 12 amino acids. Germline CDR1 and CDR2: MNHEY and SVGAGI. V lost 5 bases to trimming and J lost 5 bases, with 9 bases between them. CDR3 region: CASSTGYYGYTF. For the CDR3, the DNA is TGTGCCAGCAGTACAGGTTATTATGGCTACACCTTC.

V and J are TRBV2 and TRBJ1-5; D is perhaps TRBD1 (6 bases). V lost 7 bases and J 8 bases, leaving 15 bases between the germline ends. In germline, CDR1 is SNHLY, CDR2 FYNNEI. The CDR3 sequence is 13 residues long. The CDR3 DNA reads as TGTGCCAGCATTCCTAGCAGGGGTAAGCCCCAGCATTTT. Translation: CASIPSRGKPQHF.